A selection of T cell receptor beta chains follows, all from one sample in a study of CD8+ T cells in alopecia areata. TCRdb's copy holds only in-frame clones and misses some; the assay was immunoSEQ multiplex PCR. The data show about 120,000 clones, 58% seen once. Specimen: CD8+ T cells sorted from blood, collected at week 4, from a patient treated with tofacitinib. The origin of the receptors is a human donor with alopecia areata. Both conserved end residues are part of each CDR3. The D gene is left open where the match is weak. Size is omitted from some rows. Given values are once, few, many or a class for expanded clones.

TRBJ1-1 few TRBV29-1 TRBD1 TGCAGCGTCCTCCTTCTACAGGGGGAAAGCACTGAAGCTTTCTTT CSVLLLQGESTEAFF
TRBJ1-1 . TRBV29-1 . TGCAGCGTTGAAGGACAGGAAGCTTTCTTT CSVEGQEAFF
TRBJ1-2 . TRBV30 . TGTGCCTGGAGTGTATTTGGGGCAAATGGCTACACCTTC CAWSVFGANGYTF
TRBJ1-2 few TRBV5-1 TRBD1 TGCGCCAGCAATTCTCGGACAGGGTACTATGGCTACACCTTC CASNSRTGYYGYTF
TRBJ1-2 . TRBV6-5 . TGTGCCAGCAGTTACGACAGCAACTATGGCTACACCTTC CASSYDSNYGYTF
TRBJ2-5 . TRBV28 . TGTGCCAGCAGTTCCAACGAGGAGACCCAGTACTTC CASSSNEETQYF
TRBJ1-2 . TRBV29-1 . TGCAGCGCACTGGACAGACCTAACTATGGCTACACCTTC CSALDRPNYGYTF
TRBJ1-2 . TRBV14 . TGTGCCAGCAGCCAAGGGGTTGTCGACGGCTACACCTTC CASSQGVVDGYTF
TRBJ1-4 . TRBV4-1 TRBD1 TGCGCCAGCAGCCGGGCAGGGGGCGCGGAAAAACTGTTTTTT CASSRAGGAEKLFF
TRBJ2-3 once TRBV15 TRBD2 TGTGCCACCAGCAGAAATAGCGGGGGCGACACAGATACGCAGTATTTT CATSRNSGGDTDTQYF
TRBJ1-1 . TRBV30 TRBD1 TGTGCCTGGACCAACCGGGACAGTTATGAAGCTTTCTTT CAWTNRDSYEAFF
TRBJ2-2 few TRBV30 . TGTGCCTGGACCTCCCCGGGGGCTGGGGAGCTGTTTTTT CAWTSPGAGELFF
TRBJ2-7 few TRBV27 . TGTGCCAGCAGCGCTGGTCGGGAGCAGTACTTC CASSAGREQYF
TRBJ1-1 . TRBV30 . TGTGCCTGGAGTGTAGGGGGACTCACTGAAGCTTTCTTT CAWSVGGLTEAFF
TRBJ2-3 . TRBV5-6 . TGTGCCAGCAGCTTAGCCGAGTGGGGCACAGATACGCAGTATTTT CASSLAEWGTDTQYF
TRBJ2-2 . TRBV19 . TGTGCCAGTAGTTTGGGAACCGGGGAGCTGTTTTTT CASSLGTGELFF
TRBJ1-6 . TRBV6-1 . TGTGCCAGCAGTGAAGCCAGTAATTCACCCCTCCACTTT CASSEASNSPLHF
TRBJ2-1 . TRBV25-1 TRBD2 TGTGCCAGCAGTGAAGGCGGGGGGAGGTCTAACAATGAGCAGTTCTTC CASSEGGGRSNNEQFF
TRBJ2-1 . TRBV6-5 . TGTGCCAGCACGGTCTACAATGAGCAGTTCTTC CASTVYNEQFF
TRBJ2-7 . TRBV4-1 . TGCGCCAGCAGCCAAGACGGCGATACCTCTTACTACGAGCAGTACTTC CASSQDGDTSYYEQYF
TRBJ1-5 . TRBV7-2 . TGTGCCAGCAGCGTAGACACGAACAATCAGCCCCAGCATTTT CASSVDTNNQPQHF
TRBJ2-5 . TRBV7-8 TRBD2 TGTGCCAGCAGCTTACCCTCCGGGACTAGCGACGAGACCCAGTACTTC CASSLPSGTSDETQYF